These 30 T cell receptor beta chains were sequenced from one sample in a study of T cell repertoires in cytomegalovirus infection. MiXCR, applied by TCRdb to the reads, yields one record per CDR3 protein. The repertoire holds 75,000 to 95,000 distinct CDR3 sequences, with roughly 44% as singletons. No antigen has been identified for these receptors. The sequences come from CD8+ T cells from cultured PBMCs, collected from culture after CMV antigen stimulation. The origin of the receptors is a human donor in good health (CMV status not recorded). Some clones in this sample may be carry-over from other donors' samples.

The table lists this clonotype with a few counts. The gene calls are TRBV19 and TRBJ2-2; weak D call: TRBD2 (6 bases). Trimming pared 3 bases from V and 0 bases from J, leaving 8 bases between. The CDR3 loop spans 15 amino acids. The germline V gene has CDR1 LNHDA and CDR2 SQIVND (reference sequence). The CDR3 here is CASSMGTANTGELFF. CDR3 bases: TGTGCCAGTAGTATGGGGACTGCGAACACCGGGGAGCTGTTTTTT.

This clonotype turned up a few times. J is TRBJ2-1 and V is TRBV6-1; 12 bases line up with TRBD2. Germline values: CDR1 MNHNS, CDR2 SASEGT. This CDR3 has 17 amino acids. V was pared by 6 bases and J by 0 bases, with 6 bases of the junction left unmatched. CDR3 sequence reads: CASRPTSGGVSYNEQFF. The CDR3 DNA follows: TGTGCCAGCAGGCCGACTAGCGGGGGAGTCTCCTACAATGAGCAGTTCTTC.

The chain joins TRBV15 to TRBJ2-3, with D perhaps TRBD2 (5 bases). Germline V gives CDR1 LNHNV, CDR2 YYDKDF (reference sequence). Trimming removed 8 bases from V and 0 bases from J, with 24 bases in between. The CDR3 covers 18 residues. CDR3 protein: CATRTGVTRFYSTDTQYF. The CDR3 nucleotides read TGTGCCACCCGAACCGGAGTTACTAGATTTTACAGCACAGATACGCAGTATTTT.

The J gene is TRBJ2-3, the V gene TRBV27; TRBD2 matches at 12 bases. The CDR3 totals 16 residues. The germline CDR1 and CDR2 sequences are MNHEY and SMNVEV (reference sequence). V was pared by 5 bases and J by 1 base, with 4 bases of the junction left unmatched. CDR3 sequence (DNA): TGTGCCAGCAGTCTGCGACTAGCGGGGGGCACAGATACGCAGTATTTT. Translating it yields CASSLRLAGGTDTQYF.

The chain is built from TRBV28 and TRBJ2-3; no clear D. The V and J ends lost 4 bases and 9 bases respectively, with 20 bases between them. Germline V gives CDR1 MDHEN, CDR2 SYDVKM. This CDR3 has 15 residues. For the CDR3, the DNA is TGTGCCAGCAGTTCATACCGGCTCTCAGTGAGCACGCAGTATTTT. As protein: CASSSYRLSVSTQYF.

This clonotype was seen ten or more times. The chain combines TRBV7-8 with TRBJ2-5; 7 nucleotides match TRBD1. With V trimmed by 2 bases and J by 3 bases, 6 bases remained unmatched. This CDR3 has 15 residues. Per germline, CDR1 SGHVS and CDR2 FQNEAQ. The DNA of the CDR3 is TGTGCCAGCAGCTTAATCGGACAGGAAGAAGAGACCCAGTACTTC. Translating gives CASSLIGQEEETQYF.

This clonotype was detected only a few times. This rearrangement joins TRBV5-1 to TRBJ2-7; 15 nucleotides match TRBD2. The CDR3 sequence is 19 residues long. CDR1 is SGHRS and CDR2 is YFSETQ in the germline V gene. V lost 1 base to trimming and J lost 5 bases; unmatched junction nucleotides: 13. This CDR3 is CASSLRWTSGRARGDEQYF. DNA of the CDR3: TGCGCCAGCAGCTTGCGATGGACTAGCGGGAGGGCCCGGGGAGACGAGCAGTACTTC.

The CDR3: CASSLVGVEQYF. CDR3 DNA: TGTGCCAGCAGTTTAGTGGGGGTCGAGCAGTACTTC. The V and J genes are TRBV27 and TRBJ2-7; D may be TRBD1 or TRBD2 (5 bases each). V gave up 2 bases and J gave up 6 bases, with 8 bases separating them. The CDR3 has 12 amino acids. Germline lookup yields CDR1 MNHEY and CDR2 SMNVEV (reference sequence).

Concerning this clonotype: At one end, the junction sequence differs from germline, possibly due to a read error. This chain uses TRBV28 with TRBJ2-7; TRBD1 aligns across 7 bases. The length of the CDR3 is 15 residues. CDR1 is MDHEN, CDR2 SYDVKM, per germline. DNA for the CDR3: TGTGCCAGCAGTTTTCCCGGGACAGACTCCTACGTGCAGTACTTC. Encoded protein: CASSFPGTDSYVQYF.

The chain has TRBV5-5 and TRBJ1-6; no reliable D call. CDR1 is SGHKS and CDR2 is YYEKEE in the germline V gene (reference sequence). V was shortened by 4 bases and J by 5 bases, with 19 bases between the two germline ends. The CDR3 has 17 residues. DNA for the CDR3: TGTGCCAGCAGCCCCGGGGTAAGAATGGCGCATAATTCACCCCTCCACTTT. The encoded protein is CASSPGVRMAHNSPLHF.

DNA for the CDR3: TGTGCCAGCAGCCACCACCCAACAGGGTTTCCCGAAGCTTTCTTT. Its translation is CASSHHPTGFPEAFF. V is TRBV28 and J is TRBJ1-1, with D possibly TRBD1 on 6 matching bases. CDR3 length: 15 amino acids. V was shortened by 6 bases and J by 8 bases, with 22 bases between the two germline ends. Germline loops: CDR1 MDHEN, CDR2 SYDVKM.

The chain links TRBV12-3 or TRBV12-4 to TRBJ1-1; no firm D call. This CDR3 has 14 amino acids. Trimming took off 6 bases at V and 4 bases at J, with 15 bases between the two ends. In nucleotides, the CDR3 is TGTGCCAGCAGCCCCTCATCCAGTTCCACTGAAGCTTTCTTT. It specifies CASSPSSSSTEAFF.

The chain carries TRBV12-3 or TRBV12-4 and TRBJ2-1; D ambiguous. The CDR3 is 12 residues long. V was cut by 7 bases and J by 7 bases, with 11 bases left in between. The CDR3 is CASTEDPNEQFF. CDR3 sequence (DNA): TGTGCCAGCACCGAGGACCCAAATGAGCAGTTCTTC.

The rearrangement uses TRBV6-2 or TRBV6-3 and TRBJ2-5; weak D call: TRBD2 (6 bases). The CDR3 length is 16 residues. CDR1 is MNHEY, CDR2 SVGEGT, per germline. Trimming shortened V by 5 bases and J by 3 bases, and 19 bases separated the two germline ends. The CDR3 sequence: CASSLRPGSGKETQYF. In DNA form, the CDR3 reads TGTGCCAGCAGTCTCCGTCCGGGTAGCGGAAAAGAGACCCAGTACTTC.

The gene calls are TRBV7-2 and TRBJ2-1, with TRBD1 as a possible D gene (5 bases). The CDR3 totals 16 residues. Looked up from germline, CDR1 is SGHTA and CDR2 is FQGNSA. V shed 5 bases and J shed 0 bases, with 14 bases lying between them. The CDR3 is CASSQGAAYSYNEQFF. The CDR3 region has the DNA TGTGCCAGCAGCCAAGGGGCAGCCTACTCCTACAATGAGCAGTTCTTC.

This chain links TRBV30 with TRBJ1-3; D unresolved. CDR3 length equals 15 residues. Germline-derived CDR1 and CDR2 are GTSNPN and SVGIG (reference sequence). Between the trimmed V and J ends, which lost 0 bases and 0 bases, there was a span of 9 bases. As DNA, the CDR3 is TGTGCCTGGAGTGTAGGCCGCGACTCTGGAAACACCATATATTTT. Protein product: CAWSVGRDSGNTIYF. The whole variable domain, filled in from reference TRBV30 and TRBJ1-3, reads SQTIHQWPATLVQPVGSPLSLECTVEGTSNPNLYWYRQAAGRGLQLLFYSVGIGQISSEVPQNLSASRPQDRQFILSSKKLLLSDSGFYLCAWSVGRDSGNTIYFGEGSWLTVV.

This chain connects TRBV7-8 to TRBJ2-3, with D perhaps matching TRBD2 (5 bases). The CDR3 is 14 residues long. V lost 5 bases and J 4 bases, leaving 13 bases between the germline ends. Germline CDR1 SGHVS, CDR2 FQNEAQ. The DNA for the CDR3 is TGTGCCAGCAGCCTGGGCGGGCGAGCAGATACGCAGTATTTT. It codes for CASSLGGRADTQYF.

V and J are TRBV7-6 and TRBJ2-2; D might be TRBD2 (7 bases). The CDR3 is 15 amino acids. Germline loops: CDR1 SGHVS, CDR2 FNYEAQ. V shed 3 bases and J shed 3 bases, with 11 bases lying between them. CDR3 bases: TGTGCCAGCAGCTTGGGGGCGGGGGACACCGGGGAGCTGTTTTTT. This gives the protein CASSLGAGDTGELFF.

The CDR3 DNA sequence: TGTGCCAGCAGTTGGGGGGGGGCATACAATGAGCAGTTCTTC. Protein sequence: CASSWGGAYNEQFF. The genes are TRBV27 and TRBJ2-1; tentatively, D is TRBD2 (7 bases). CDR3 size: 14 residues. Trimming removed 4 bases at V and 4 bases at J, with 11 bases between. CDR1 is MNHEY and CDR2 is SMNVEV in the germline V gene (reference sequence).

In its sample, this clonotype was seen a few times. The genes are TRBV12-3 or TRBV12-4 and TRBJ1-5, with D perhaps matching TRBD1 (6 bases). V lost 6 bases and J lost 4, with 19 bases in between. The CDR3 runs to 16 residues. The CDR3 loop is CASSPPPTGSNQPQHF. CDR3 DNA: TGTGCCAGCAGCCCCCCGCCAACAGGGTCGAATCAGCCCCAGCATTTT.

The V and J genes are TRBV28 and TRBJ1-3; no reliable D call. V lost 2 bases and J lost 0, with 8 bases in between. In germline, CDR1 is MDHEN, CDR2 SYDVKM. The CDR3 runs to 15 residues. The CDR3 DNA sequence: TGTGCCAGCAGTTTAGACCTAAACTCTGGAAACACCATATATTTT. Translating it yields CASSLDLNSGNTIYF. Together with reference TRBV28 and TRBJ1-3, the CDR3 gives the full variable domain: DVKVTQSSRYLVKRTGEKVFLECVQDMDHENMFWYRQDPGLGLRLIYFSYDVKMKEKGDIPEGYSVSREKKERFSLILESASTNQTSMYLCASSLDLNSGNTIYFGEGSWLTVV.

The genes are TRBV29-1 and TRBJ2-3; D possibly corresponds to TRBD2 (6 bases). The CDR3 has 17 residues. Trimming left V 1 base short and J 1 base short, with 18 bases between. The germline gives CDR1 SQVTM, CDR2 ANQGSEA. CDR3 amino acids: CSVEGYPGGHGTDTQYF. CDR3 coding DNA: TGCAGCGTTGAAGGCTACCCCGGGGGTCACGGCACAGATACGCAGTATTTT.

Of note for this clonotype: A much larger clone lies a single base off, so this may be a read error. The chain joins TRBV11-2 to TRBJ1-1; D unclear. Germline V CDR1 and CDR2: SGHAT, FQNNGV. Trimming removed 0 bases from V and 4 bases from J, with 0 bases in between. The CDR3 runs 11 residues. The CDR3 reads CASSLDTEAFF. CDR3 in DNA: TGTGCCAGCAGCTTAGACACTGAAGCTTTCTTT.

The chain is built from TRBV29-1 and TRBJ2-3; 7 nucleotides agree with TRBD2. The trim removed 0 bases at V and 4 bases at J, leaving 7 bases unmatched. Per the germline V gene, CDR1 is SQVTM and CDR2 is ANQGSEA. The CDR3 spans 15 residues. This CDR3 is CSVEDKGEGSDTQYF. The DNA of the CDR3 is TGCAGCGTTGAAGATAAAGGGGAGGGGTCAGATACGCAGTATTTT.

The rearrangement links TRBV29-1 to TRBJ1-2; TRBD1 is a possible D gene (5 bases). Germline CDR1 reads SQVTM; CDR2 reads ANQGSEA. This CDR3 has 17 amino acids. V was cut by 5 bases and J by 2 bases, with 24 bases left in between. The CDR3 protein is CSVSLGTGRLSNYGYTF. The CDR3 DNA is TGCAGCGTTTCCCTCGGGACCGGACGGTTATCCAACTATGGCTACACCTTC.

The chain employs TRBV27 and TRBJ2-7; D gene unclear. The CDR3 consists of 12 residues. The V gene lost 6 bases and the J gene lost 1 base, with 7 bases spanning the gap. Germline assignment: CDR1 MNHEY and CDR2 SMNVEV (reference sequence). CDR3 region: CASRGTSYEQYF. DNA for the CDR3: TGTGCCAGCAGAGGTACATCCTACGAGCAGTACTTC.

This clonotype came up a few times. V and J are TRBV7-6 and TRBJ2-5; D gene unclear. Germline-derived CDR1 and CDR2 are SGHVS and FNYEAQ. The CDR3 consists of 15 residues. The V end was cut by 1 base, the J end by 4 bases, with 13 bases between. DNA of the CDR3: TGTGCCAGCAGCTTAGTTTTTTCCAGGAGAGAGACCCAGTACTTC. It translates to CASSLVFSRRETQYF. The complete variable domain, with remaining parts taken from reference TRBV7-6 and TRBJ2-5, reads GAGVSQSPRYKVTKRGQDVALRCDPISGHVSLYWYRQALGQGPEFLTYFNYEAQQDKSGLPNDRFSAERPEGSISTLTIQRTEQRDSAMYRCASSLVFSRRETQYFGPGTRLLVL.

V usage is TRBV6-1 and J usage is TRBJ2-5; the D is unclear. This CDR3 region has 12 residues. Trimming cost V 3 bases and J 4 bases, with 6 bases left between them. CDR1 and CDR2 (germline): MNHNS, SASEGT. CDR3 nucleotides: TGTGCCAGCAGTGATTCCGGAGAGACCCAGTACTTC. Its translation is CASSDSGETQYF.

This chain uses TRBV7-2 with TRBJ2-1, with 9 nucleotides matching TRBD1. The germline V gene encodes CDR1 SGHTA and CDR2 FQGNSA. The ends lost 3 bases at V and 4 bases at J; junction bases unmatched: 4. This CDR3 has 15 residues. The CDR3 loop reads CASSFGTGRYNEQFF. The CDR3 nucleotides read TGTGCCAGCAGCTTTGGGACAGGGAGATACAATGAGCAGTTCTTC. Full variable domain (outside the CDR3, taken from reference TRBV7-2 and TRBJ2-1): GAGVSQSPSNKVTEKGKDVELRCDPISGHTALYWYRQSLGQGLEFLIYFQGNSAPDKSGLPSDRFSAERTGGSVSTLTIQRTQQEDSAVYLCASSFGTGRYNEQFFGPGTRLTVL.

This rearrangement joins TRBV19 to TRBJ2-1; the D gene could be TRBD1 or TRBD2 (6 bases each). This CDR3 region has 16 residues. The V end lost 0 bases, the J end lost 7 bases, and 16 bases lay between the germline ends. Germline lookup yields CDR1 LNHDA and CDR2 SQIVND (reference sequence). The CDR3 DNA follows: TGTGCCAGTAGTATAGAGGGAAGGGGGGTCCGGAATGAGCAGTTCTTC. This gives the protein CASSIEGRGVRNEQFF.